This T cell receptor beta chain was identified in a study of cytomegalovirus exposure and HLA in healthy donors. Study-wide findings and caveats: Rare sequences made up most TCRs, while some public TCRs were found in many donors.

As regards this clone: What it binds is not known.

PCR used 60 Vbeta primers and 13 Jbeta primers. Using immunoSEQ multiplex PCR, the repertoire was profiled, and TCRdb retains in-frame clones only, with some absent. Of roughly 34,000 clones detected, roughly 82% appear once; the ten largest clones hold about 4%. Specimen: PBMCs. The TCR was taken from a woman between 18 and 30 years old in good health and CMV-seronegative.

DNA for the CDR3: TGTGCCAGCAGCTTAAAGAGGGAGGGGACTGAAGCTTTCTTT. Residues: CASSLKREGTEAFF. The V gene is TRBV7-3, the J gene TRBJ1-1; TRBD1 might be the D (5 bases). CDR3 length: 14 residues. Per the germline V gene, CDR1 is SGHTA and CDR2 is FQGTGA. The germline V and J ends were trimmed by 1 base and 5 bases, with 11 bases remaining between them.